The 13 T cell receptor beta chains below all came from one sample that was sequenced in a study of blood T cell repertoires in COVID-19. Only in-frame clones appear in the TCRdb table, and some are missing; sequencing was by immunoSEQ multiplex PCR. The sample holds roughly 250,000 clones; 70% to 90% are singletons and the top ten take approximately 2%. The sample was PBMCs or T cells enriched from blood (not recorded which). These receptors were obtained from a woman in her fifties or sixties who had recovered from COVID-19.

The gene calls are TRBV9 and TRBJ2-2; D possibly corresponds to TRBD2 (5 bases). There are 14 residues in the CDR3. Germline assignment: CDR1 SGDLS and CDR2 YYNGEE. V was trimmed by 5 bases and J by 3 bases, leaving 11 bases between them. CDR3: CASREAEDTGELFF. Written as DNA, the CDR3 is TGTGCCAGCAGGGAAGCGGAGGACACCGGGGAGCTGTTTTTT.

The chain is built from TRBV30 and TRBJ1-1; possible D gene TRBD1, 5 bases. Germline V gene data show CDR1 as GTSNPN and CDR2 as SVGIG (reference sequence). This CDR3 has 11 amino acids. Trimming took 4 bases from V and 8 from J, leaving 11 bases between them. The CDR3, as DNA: TGTGCCTGGACAGGGTGGGGAGAAGCTTTCTTT. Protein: CAWTGWGEAFF.

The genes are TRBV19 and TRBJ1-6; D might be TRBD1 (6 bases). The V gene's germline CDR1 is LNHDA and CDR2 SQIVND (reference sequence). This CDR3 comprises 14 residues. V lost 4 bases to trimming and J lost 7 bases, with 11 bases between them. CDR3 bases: TGTGCCAGTAGTAACGGACAGCCGAATTCACCCCTCCACTTT. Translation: CASSNGQPNSPLHF. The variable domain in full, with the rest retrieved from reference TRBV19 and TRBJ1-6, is DGGITQSPKYLFRKEGQNVTLSCEQNLNHDAMYWYRQDPGQGLRLIYYSQIVNDFQKGDIAEGYSVSREKKESFPLTVTSAQKNPTAFYLCASSNGQPNSPLHFGNGTRLTVT.

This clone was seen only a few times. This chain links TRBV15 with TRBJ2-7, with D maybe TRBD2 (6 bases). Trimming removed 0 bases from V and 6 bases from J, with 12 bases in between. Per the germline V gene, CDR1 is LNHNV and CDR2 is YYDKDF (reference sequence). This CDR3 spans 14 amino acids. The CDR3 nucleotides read TGTGCCACCAGCAGAGATTCACGGACTACCGAGCAGTACTTC. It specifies CATSRDSRTTEQYF.

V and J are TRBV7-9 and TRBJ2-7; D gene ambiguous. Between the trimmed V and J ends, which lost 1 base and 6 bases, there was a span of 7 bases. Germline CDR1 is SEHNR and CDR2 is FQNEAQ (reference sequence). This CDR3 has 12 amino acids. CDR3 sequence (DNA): TGTGCCAGCAGCTTAGTCTTGAGCGAGCAGTACTTC. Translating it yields CASSLVLSEQYF.

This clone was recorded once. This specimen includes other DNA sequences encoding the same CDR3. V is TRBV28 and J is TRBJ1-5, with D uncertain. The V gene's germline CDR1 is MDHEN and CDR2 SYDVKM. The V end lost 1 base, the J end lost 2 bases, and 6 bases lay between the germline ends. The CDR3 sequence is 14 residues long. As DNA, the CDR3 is TGTGCCAGCAGTTTATTGGCCGGCAATCAGCCCCAGCATTTT. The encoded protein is CASSLLAGNQPQHF.

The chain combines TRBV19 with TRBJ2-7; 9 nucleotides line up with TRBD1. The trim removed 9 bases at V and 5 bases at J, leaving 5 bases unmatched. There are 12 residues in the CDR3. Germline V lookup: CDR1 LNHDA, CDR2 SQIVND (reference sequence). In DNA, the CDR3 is TGTGCCAGCAGGGACAGGGAGGACGAGCAGTACTTC. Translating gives CASRDREDEQYF.

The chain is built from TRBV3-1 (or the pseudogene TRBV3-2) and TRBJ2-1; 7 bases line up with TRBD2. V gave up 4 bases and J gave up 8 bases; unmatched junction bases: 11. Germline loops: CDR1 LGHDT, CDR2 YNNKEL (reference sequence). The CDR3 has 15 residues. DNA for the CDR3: TGTGCCAGCAGCCCGATGGGCGGGAGTTTCGATGAGCAGTTCTTC. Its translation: CASSPMGGSFDEQFF.

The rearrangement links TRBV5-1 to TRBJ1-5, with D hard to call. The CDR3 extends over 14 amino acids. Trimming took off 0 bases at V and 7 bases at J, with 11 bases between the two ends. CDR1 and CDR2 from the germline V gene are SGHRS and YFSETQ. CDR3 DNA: TGCGCCAGCAGCTTGGATTTTGGAGGCCAGCCCCAGCATTTT. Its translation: CASSLDFGGQPQHF.

The CDR3, as DNA: TGTGCCTGGAGTGGGGGACTAGCGGGAGAGAATGAGCAGTTCTTC. Encoded protein: CAWSGGLAGENEQFF. This chain joins TRBV30 and TRBJ2-1; TRBD2 aligns across 14 bases. CDR3 length: 15 residues. The V gene's germline CDR1 is GTSNPN and CDR2 SVGIG (reference sequence). V shed 1 base, J shed 7 bases, and the junction held 3 bases outside the gene matches.

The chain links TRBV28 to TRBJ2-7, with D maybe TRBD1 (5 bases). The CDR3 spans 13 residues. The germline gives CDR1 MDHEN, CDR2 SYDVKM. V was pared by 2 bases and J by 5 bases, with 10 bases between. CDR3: CASSLIGADEQYF. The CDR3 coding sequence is TGTGCCAGCAGTTTAATAGGGGCAGACGAGCAGTACTTC.

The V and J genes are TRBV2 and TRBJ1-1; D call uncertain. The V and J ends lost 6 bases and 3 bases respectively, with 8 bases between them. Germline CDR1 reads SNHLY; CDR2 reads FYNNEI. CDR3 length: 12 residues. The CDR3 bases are TGTGCCAGCAGGTCCAGCGACACTGAAGCTTTCTTT. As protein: CASRSSDTEAFF.

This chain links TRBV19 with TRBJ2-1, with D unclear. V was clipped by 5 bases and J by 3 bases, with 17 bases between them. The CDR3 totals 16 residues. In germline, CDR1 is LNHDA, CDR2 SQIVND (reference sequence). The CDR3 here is CASSPRHSSNYNEQFF. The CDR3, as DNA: TGTGCCAGTAGTCCGCGTCATAGCAGCAACTACAATGAGCAGTTCTTC.